The 12 T cell receptor beta chains below come from one sample, sequenced in a study of blood T cell repertoires in COVID-19. Profiling relied on immunoSEQ multiplex PCR, and the TCRdb table lists in-frame clones only, not all of them. The table has 99,000 or so clones, 81% seen once; the top ten hold approximately 40%. What was sequenced was peripheral blood. All receptors derive from a man older than 75 with acute or convalescent COVID-19.

The chain couples TRBV14 to TRBJ1-2, with a possible D match to TRBD1 (5 bases). Germline lookup yields CDR1 SGHDN and CDR2 FVKESK. The CDR3 length is 13 residues. The germline V and J ends were trimmed by 2 bases and 8 bases, with 12 bases remaining between them. CDR3 DNA sequence: TGTGCCAGCAGCCAATCGCGGCAGGGAGGCTACACCTTC. Protein product: CASSQSRQGGYTF.

This clone was observed many times. The rearrangement links TRBV7-3 to TRBJ1-6; maybe TRBD1 (5 bases). The CDR3 consists of 15 residues. CDR1 is SGHTA, CDR2 FQGTGA, per germline. Trimming stripped 2 bases from V and 7 bases from J, with 12 bases between. CDR3 amino acids: CASSLGGDPNSPLHF. The CDR3 coding sequence is TGTGCCAGCAGCTTAGGGGGGGACCCAAATTCACCCCTCCACTTT.

The chain is built from TRBV28 and TRBJ1-3, with TRBD1 as a possible D gene (6 bases). CDR3 length: 12 residues. The germline V gene has CDR1 MDHEN and CDR2 SYDVKM. V lost 6 bases to trimming and J lost 4 bases, with 7 bases between them. CDR3 residues: CASRDRGNTIYF. The CDR3 region has the DNA TGTGCCAGCAGGGACAGAGGAAACACCATATATTTT.

The chain couples TRBV18 to TRBJ1-1; 11 bases match TRBD1. Losses at the gene ends were 3 bases for V and 3 bases for J; bases not matched to a gene: 6. From germline, CDR1 is KGHSH and CDR2 LQKENI. CDR3 size: 16 residues. The CDR3 DNA reads TGTGCCAGCTCACCGGGGACAGGGGGTTTGGACACTGAAGCTTTCTTT. Translating gives CASSPGTGGLDTEAFF. The complete variable domain, with remaining parts taken from reference TRBV18 and TRBJ1-1, reads NAGVMQNPRHLVRRRGQEARLRCSPMKGHSHVYWYRQLPEEGLKFMVYLQKENIIDESGMPKERFSAEFPKEGPSILRIQQVVRGDSAAYFCASSPGTGGLDTEAFFGQGTRLTVV.

J is TRBJ2-7 and V is TRBV5-1; 7 bases align to TRBD1. The V and J ends lost 2 bases and 0 bases, in that order; junction bases with no gene match: 2. The germline V gene encodes CDR1 SGHRS and CDR2 YFSETQ. This CDR3 comprises 14 residues. CDR3 in DNA: TGCGCCAGCAGCTTAAGGGGGCACTCCTACGAGCAGTACTTC. This translates into CASSLRGHSYEQYF.

The chain links TRBV7-8 to TRBJ2-5; the match to TRBD1 covers 11 bases. V lost 0 bases and J lost 4; bases outside the gene matches: 10. The CDR3 covers 18 residues. From germline, CDR1 is SGHVS and CDR2 FQNEAQ. CDR3 nucleotides: TGTGCCAGCAGCTTAGCCCACATAGGGACAGGGGGTGGAGAGACCCAGTACTTC. It is translated as CASSLAHIGTGGGETQYF.

V is TRBV28 and J is TRBJ2-5; possible D gene TRBD1, 6 bases. The V gene lost 5 bases and the J gene lost 1 base, with 20 bases spanning the gap. CDR3 length: 17 amino acids. The germline V gene has CDR1 MDHEN and CDR2 SYDVKM. The CDR3 region is CASSPRGAGAFQETQYF. The CDR3 nucleotides read TGTGCCAGCAGTCCCAGGGGAGCAGGTGCTTTCCAAGAGACCCAGTACTTC.

J is TRBJ2-5 and V is TRBV5-4; TRBD2 matches 11 bases. This CDR3 region has 19 residues. The germline CDR1 and CDR2 sequences are SGHNT and YYREEE (reference sequence). After removal of 5 bases from V and 5 bases from J, the junction contained 20 bases not matched to a gene. CDR3 loop: CASRSGTSGKYQGGETQYF. The CDR3 region has the DNA TGTGCCAGCAGGTCAGGGACTAGCGGTAAATATCAAGGCGGCGAGACCCAGTACTTC. Supplemented by reference TRBV5-4 and TRBJ2-5, the full variable domain reads ETGVTQSPTHLIKTRGQQVTLRCSSQSGHNTVSWYQQALGQGPQFIFQYYREEENGRGNFPPRFSGLQFPNYSSELNVNALELDDSALYLCASRSGTSGKYQGGETQYFGPGTRLLVL.

This rearrangement joins TRBV27 to TRBJ1-2; 7 positions match TRBD1. Trimming took 4 bases from V and 5 from J; bases not matched to a gene: 1. There are 12 residues in the CDR3. Germline V gives CDR1 MNHEY, CDR2 SMNVEV (reference sequence). The DNA for the CDR3 is TGTGCCAGCAGTTCGACAGGGTATGGCTACACCTTC. Protein product: CASSSTGYGYTF.

The chain uses TRBV7-6 and TRBJ2-5; 7 bases line up with TRBD1. From germline, CDR1 is SGHVS and CDR2 FNYEAQ. Germline trimming cut 1 base from V and 7 bases from J; bases unmatched to any gene: 12. CDR3 length: 16 residues. CDR3 coding DNA: TGTGCCAGCAGCTTAGATGCAACAGGGGTCCCGGGGACCCAGTACTTC. The encoded protein is CASSLDATGVPGTQYF.

A single count supports this clone. This chain joins TRBV30 and TRBJ2-5; 9 bases map to TRBD2. The CDR3 loop spans 16 amino acids. From germline, CDR1 is GTSNPN and CDR2 SVGIG (reference sequence). V shed 0 bases, J shed 5 bases, and the junction held 10 bases outside the gene matches. The CDR3, as DNA: TGTGCCTGGAGTGTCTTTGGGACTAGCTTTTCGGAGACCCAGTACTTC. Protein product: CAWSVFGTSFSETQYF.

This clone was counted a single time. This rearrangement joins TRBV29-1 to TRBJ2-3; 7 bases agree with TRBD2. The germline V gene encodes CDR1 SQVTM and CDR2 ANQGSEA. V lost 6 bases and J lost 4; bases outside the gene matches: 4. The CDR3 runs 12 residues. As DNA, the CDR3 is TGCAGCGTATGGACTAGTTCAGATACGCAGTATTTT. This encodes CSVWTSSDTQYF.